These 5 T cell receptor beta chains were sequenced from one sample in a study of neurological immune-mediated disorders. TCRdb reprocessed the 5' RACE reads with MiXCR, giving one entry per CDR3 protein. The table records 25,000 to 35,000 distinct CDR3 sequences, 2.5% to 4% of them present only once. Sequenced material: PBMCs. Every receptor here comes from a woman between 25 and 40 years old with multiple sclerosis.

In this sample, this clonotype turned up many times. The chain joins TRBV12-3 or TRBV12-4 to TRBJ2-5, with D tentatively TRBD1 (6 bases). V lost 3 bases, J lost 2 bases, and 10 bases lay in between. The CDR3 loop spans 14 amino acids. The CDR3 loop is CASSLYRAQETQYF. CDR3 nucleotide sequence: TGTGCCAGCAGTTTGTACAGGGCGCAAGAGACCCAGTACTTC.

This clonotype was detected ten times or more. The chain is built from TRBV9 and TRBJ2-1; D gene ambiguous. CDR3 length equals 16 residues. Per germline, CDR1 SGDLS and CDR2 YYNGEE. The V gene lost 4 bases and the J gene lost 0 bases, with 14 bases spanning the gap. The CDR3 DNA reads as TGTGCCAGCAGCCCCCAGGCGGCAGGCTCCTACAATGAGCAGTTCTTC. Its protein product is CASSPQAAGSYNEQFF.

The chain is built from TRBV20-1 and TRBJ2-7; TRBD2 agrees at 13 bases. This CDR3 is 15 amino acids long. Germline assignment: CDR1 DFQATT and CDR2 SNEGSKA (reference sequence). J lost 6 bases, V lost 5 bases, and 10 bases had no gene match. CDR3 region: CSACPGLAGVSEQYF. The CDR3 DNA is TGCAGTGCTTGTCCTGGACTAGCGGGAGTCTCCGAGCAGTACTTC.

This clonotype was seen repeatedly, ten times or more. This chain uses TRBV7-2 with TRBJ1-2; D remains ambiguous. The CDR3 runs 13 residues. V was pared by 5 bases and J by 5 bases, with 12 bases between. The germline V gene has CDR1 SGHTA and CDR2 FQGNSA. The CDR3 loop reads CASSPISGYGYTF. For the CDR3, the DNA is TGTGCCAGCAGCCCGATCAGTGGGTATGGCTACACCTTC.

The rearrangement uses TRBV18 and TRBJ1-2; 7 bases line up with TRBD1. The CDR3 is 15 amino acids. The germline CDR1 and CDR2 sequences are KGHSH and LQKENI. V was clipped by 3 bases and J by 13 bases; unmatched bases: 17. CDR3 DNA: TGTGCCAGCTCACCGGATCGGGACAGACCGTTTACCCTCACCTTC. Translating it yields CASSPDRDRPFTLTF.